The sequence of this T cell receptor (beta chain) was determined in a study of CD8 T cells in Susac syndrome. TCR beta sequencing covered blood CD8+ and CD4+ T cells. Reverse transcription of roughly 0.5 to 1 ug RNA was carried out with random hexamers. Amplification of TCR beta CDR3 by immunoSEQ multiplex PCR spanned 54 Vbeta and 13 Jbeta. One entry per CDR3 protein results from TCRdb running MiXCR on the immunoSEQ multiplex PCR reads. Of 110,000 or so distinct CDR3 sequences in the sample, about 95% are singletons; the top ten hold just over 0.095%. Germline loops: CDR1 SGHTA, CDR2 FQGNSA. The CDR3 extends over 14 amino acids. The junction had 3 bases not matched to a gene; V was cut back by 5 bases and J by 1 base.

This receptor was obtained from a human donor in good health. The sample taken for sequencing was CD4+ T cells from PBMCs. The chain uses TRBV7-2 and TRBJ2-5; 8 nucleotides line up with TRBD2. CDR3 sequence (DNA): TGTGCCAGCAGCACTACTAGCGGCCAAGAGACCCAGTACTTC. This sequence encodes CASSTTSGQETQYF.